One sample yielded the 11 T cell receptor beta chains listed below, sequenced in a study of OX40 agonist ivuxolimab in advanced cancers. Using immunoSEQ multiplex PCR, the repertoire was profiled, and TCRdb retains in-frame clones only, with some absent. The sample shows 30,000 to 40,000 clones, about 90% of them seen only once. The sequences come from CD4+ or CD8+ T cells sorted from blood, collected in a trial of the OX40 agonist ivuxolimab. These TCRs come from an adult with an advanced solid tumor such as melanoma, head and neck, liver or kidney cancer.

The chain has TRBV5-1 and TRBJ1-4; a weak D match, TRBD1 (5 bases). Germline V gives CDR1 SGHRS, CDR2 YFSETQ. CDR3 length: 14 residues. The ends were cut back, 2 bases at V and 5 bases at J, with 10 bases in the middle. CDR3 protein: CASSFGTVNEKLFF. For the CDR3, the DNA is TGCGCCAGCAGCTTCGGGACGGTAAATGAAAAACTGTTTTTT.

This clone was picked up one time. The V gene is TRBV7-9, the J gene TRBJ1-3; D perhaps matches TRBD1 (5 bases). Per germline, CDR1 SEHNR and CDR2 FQNEAQ (reference sequence). V was pared by 3 bases and J by 2 bases, with 8 bases between. This CDR3 contains 14 residues. The CDR3 loop reads CASSLGGTGNTIYF. The CDR3 DNA is TGTGCCAGCAGCTTGGGGGGAACTGGAAACACCATATATTTT.

The chain joins TRBV4-1 to TRBJ1-1; perhaps TRBD1 as D (5 bases). This CDR3 is built from 17 residues. The V and J ends lost 0 bases and 6 bases respectively, with 20 bases between them. Germline V gives CDR1 MGHRA, CDR2 YSYEKL. CDR3 DNA sequence: TGCGCCAGCAGCCAAGATGACCCGATCGGGGCCCGCGCTGAAGCTTTCTTT. Translated, it gives CASSQDDPIGARAEAFF.

The chain has TRBV30 and TRBJ1-1, with a weak D call TRBD1 (5 bases). The CDR3 spans 14 residues. The V end lost 1 base, the J end lost 1 base, and 10 bases lay between the germline ends. Germline V gene data show CDR1 as GTSNPN and CDR2 as SVGIG (reference sequence). As DNA, the CDR3 is TGTGCCTGGAGTGGAGAGGGGAGGAACACTGAAGCTTTCTTT. Protein sequence: CAWSGEGRNTEAFF.

The chain combines TRBV5-1 with TRBJ1-1; D is unresolved. The CDR3 runs 14 residues. Deletions cut 4 bases from V and 1 base from J, with 11 bases between. Germline-derived CDR1 and CDR2 are SGHRS and YFSETQ. The CDR3, as DNA: TGCGCCAGCAGCCAGAAACTTGGGAACACTGAAGCTTTCTTT. Protein product: CASSQKLGNTEAFF.

This clone was detected only once. The chain joins TRBV30 to TRBJ2-7; the D is unclear. Trimming pared 3 bases from V and 3 bases from J, leaving 12 bases between. CDR1 GTSNPN and CDR2 SVGIG come from the germline V gene (reference sequence). This CDR3 region has 13 residues. The CDR3 sequence: CAWREFDGYEQYF. DNA of the CDR3: TGTGCCTGGAGGGAATTTGACGGCTACGAGCAGTACTTC.

The chain combines TRBV14 with TRBJ1-5; D perhaps matches TRBD1 (5 bases). This CDR3 has 15 amino acids. Germline V CDR1 and CDR2: SGHDN, FVKESK. Trimming took 1 base from V and 3 from J, leaving 10 bases between them. CDR3 in amino acids: CASSQVYRNNQPQHF. CDR3 nucleotides: TGTGCCAGCAGCCAAGTTTACAGGAACAATCAGCCCCAGCATTTT.

In DNA form, the CDR3 reads TGTGCCAGCAGTCTCGTACAGGGGATCAGCTCTGGAAACACCATATATTTT. Its protein product is CASSLVQGISSGNTIYF. V and J are TRBV28 and TRBJ1-3, with TRBD1 matching over 7 bases. CDR1 and CDR2 from the germline V gene are MDHEN and SYDVKM. V lost 5 bases to trimming and J lost 0 bases; unmatched junction nucleotides: 10. This CDR3 contains 17 residues. Full variable domain (outside the CDR3, taken from reference TRBV28 and TRBJ1-3): DVKVTQSSRYLVKRTGEKVFLECVQDMDHENMFWYRQDPGLGLRLIYFSYDVKMKEKGDIPEGYSVSREKKERFSLILESASTNQTSMYLCASSLVQGISSGNTIYFGEGSWLTVV.

The chain couples TRBV5-1 to TRBJ2-1; 7 bases are shared with TRBD2. J was trimmed by 4 bases and V by 4 bases; bases with no gene match: 8. This CDR3 has 15 residues. CDR1 and CDR2 from the germline V gene are SGHRS and YFSETQ. CDR3 DNA: TGCGCCAGCAGCCTCCCGGGGGGTTCATACAATGAGCAGTTCTTC. Translating it yields CASSLPGGSYNEQFF.

The gene calls are TRBV4-3 and TRBJ1-2; D perhaps matches TRBD1 (6 bases). Trimming removed 2 bases from V and 8 bases from J, with 15 bases in between. Per germline, CDR1 LGHNA and CDR2 YSLEER. The CDR3 extends over 14 amino acids. The CDR3 sequence is CASSQFLGGEGYTF. The CDR3 region has the DNA TGCGCCAGCAGCCAATTTTTAGGGGGAGAGGGCTACACCTTC.

This clone has only a few counts. This chain connects TRBV6-4 to TRBJ2-2; 8 bases are shared with TRBD1. Trimming removed 4 bases from V and 5 bases from J; junction bases left unmatched: 3. Germline V gene sequence: CDR1 MRHNA, CDR2 SNTAGT. This CDR3 region has 14 residues. For the CDR3, the DNA is TGTGCCAGCAGTGTGACAGGGGAGACCGGGGAGCTGTTTTTT. This gives the protein CASSVTGETGELFF.